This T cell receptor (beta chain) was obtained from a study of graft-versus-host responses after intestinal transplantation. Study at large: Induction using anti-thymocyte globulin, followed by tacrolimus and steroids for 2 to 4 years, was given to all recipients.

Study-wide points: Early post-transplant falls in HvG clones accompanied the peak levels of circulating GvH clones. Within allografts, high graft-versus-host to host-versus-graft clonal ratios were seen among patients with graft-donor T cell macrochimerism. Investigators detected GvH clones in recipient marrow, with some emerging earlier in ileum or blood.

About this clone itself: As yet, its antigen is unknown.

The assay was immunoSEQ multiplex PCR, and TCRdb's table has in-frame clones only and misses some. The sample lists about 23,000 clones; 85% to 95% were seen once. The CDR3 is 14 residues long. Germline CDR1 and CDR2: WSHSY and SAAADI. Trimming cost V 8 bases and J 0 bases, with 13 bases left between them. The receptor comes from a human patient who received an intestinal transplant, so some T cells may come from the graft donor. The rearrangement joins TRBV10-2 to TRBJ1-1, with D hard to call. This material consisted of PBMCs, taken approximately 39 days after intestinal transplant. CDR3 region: CASGDTYLNTEAFF. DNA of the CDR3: TGCGCCAGCGGAGACACGTACTTGAACACTGAAGCTTTCTTT.